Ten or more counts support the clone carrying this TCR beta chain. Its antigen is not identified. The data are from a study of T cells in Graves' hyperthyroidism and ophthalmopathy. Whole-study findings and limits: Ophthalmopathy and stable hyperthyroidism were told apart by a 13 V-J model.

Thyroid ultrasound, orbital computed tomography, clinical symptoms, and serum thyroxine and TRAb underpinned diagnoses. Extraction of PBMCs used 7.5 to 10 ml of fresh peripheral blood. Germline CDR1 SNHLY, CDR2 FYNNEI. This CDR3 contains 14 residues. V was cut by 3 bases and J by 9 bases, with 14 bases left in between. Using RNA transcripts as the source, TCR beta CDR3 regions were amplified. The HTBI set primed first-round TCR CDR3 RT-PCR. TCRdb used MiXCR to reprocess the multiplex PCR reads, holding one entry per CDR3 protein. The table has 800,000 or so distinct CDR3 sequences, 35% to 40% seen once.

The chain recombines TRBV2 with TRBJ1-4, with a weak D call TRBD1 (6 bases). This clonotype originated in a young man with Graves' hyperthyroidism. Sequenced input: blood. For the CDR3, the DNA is TGTGCCAGCAGTGACCGGGACATCCGCCAAAAACTGTTTTTT. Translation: CASSDRDIRQKLFF.